The T cell receptor beta chain under discussion was sequenced for a study of T cells in Graves' hyperthyroidism and ophthalmopathy. Absence of ophthalmopathy progression within 18 months defined stable Graves' hyperthyroidism. Out of over 7.5 ml of fresh peripheral blood came the PBMCs. RNA transcripts were the template for amplifying TCR beta CDR3 regions. Carried out on the TCR CDR3, a first-round RT-PCR used the HTBI primer set. MiXCR, applied by TCRdb to the multiplex PCR reads, yields one record per CDR3 protein. This table holds roughly 660,000 distinct CDR3 sequences, around 16% found once. The CDR3 loop spans 13 amino acids. Trimming removed 6 bases from V and 8 bases from J, with 11 bases in between.

This TCR was recovered from a man aged 50-60 years with Graves' hyperthyroidism. V usage is TRBV12-3 or TRBV12-4 and J usage is TRBJ1-6; D is unresolved. The sample comprised blood. This chain's CDR3 is CASRTGRDSPLHF. CDR3 DNA: TGTGCCAGCAGAACCGGTCGGGATTCACCCCTCCACTTT.